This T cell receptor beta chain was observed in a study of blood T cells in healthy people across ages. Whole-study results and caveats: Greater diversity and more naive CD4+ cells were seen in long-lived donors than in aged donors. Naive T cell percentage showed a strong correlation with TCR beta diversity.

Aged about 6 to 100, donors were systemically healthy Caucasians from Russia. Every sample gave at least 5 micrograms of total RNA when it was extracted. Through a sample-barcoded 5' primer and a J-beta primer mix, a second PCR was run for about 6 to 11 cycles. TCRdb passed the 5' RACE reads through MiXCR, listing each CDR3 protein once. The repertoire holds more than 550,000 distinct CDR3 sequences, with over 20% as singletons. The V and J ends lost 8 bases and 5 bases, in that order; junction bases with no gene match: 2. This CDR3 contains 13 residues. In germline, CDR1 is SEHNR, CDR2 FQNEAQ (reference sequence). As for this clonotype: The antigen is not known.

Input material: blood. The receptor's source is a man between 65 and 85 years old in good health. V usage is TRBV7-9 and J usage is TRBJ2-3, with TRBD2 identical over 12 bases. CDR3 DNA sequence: TGTGCCAGCCTAGCGGGGGGGCAAGATACGCAGTATTTT. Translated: CASLAGGQDTQYF. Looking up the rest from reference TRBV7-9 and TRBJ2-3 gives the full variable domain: DTGVSQNPRHKITKRGQNVTFRCDPISEHNRLYWYRQTLGQGPEFLTYFQNEAQLEKSRLLSDRFSAERPKGSFSTLEIQRTEQGDSAMYLCASLAGGQDTQYFGPGTRLTVL.